This T cell receptor beta chain was identified during a study of radiation and T cells in renal cell carcinoma. V lost 4 bases and J 1 base, leaving 14 bases between the germline ends. The CDR3 is made up of 15 amino acids. Germline V gene data show CDR1 as SGHRS and CDR2 as YFSETQ. As concerns this clone: Its antigen remains unknown.

Whole-study results and caveats: In blood, top tumor clones expanded by 2 weeks, shrinking by 4.

Time point denoted: blood 2 weeks post-SBRT. Regarding treatment: 15 Gy SBRT to primary tumor, nephrectomy 4 weeks later. Blood was sampled at baseline, 2 weeks and 4 weeks after SBRT. The tumor was a clear cell renal cell carcinoma. Assay used: immunoSEQ multiplex PCR; TCRdb lists only in-frame clones, some missing. The table shows 100,000 to 150,000 clones, with roughly four fifths occurring only once. The source was blood, collected from a patient whose treatment included radiotherapy and nephrectomy. This TCR derives from a man in his forties or fifties with renal cell carcinoma. The gene calls are TRBV5-1 and TRBJ1-1; tentatively, D is TRBD1 (5 bases). Here the CDR3 reads CASSIGTDQNTEAFF. The CDR3 DNA reads as TGCGCCAGCAGCATCGGGACGGACCAGAACACTGAAGCTTTCTTT.